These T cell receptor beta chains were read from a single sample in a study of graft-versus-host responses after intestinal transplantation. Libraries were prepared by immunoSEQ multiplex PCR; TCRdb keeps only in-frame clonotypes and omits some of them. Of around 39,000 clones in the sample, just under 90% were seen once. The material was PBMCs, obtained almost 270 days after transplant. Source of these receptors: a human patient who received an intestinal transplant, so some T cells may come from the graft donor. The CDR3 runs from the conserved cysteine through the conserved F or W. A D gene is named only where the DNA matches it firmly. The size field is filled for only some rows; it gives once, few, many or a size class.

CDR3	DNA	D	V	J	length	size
CASTRSPGPNTGELFF	TGTGCCAGCACTAGGTCCCCCGGCCCTAACACCGGGGAGCTGTTTTTT	-	TRBV7-9	TRBJ2-2	16	-
CASSRKLLGNEQFF	TGCGCCAGCAGCAGGAAGCTCCTAGGAAATGAGCAGTTCTTC	-	TRBV5-1	TRBJ2-1	14	-
CASSPPFEQGVRYTF	TGTGCCAGCTCACCACCGTTCGAACAGGGGGTTAGGTACACCTTC	TRBD1	TRBV18	TRBJ1-2	15	-
CASRTGLAYNSPLHF	TGTGCCAGTAGGACAGGGCTCGCCTATAATTCACCCCTCCACTTT	TRBD1	TRBV19	TRBJ1-6	15	-
CASSLAGGRTGELFF	TGTGCCAGCAGCTTAGCCGGCGGGCGCACCGGGGAGCTGTTTTTT	-	TRBV7-9	TRBJ2-2	15	-
CASGFQRGTRQETQYF	TGTGCTAGTGGTTTTCAGAGGGGGACGAGACAAGAGACCCAGTACTTC	-	TRBV12-5	TRBJ2-5	16	-
CASSPREFNYGYTF	TGTGCCAGCTCTCCAAGGGAATTTAACTATGGCTACACCTTC	-	TRBV18	TRBJ1-2	14	-
CATSRETGRLTEAFF	TGTGCCACCAGCAGGGAGACAGGGAGACTCACTGAAGCTTTCTTT	TRBD1	TRBV15	TRBJ1-1	15	-
CASSPRLAGAQETQYF	TGTGCCAGCTCACCCCGACTAGCGGGGGCCCAAGAGACCCAGTACTTC	TRBD2	TRBV18	TRBJ2-5	16	-
CASSPLEEAVLTFF	TGTGCCAGCTCACCACTTGAGGAGGCTGTACTCACTTTCTTT	-	TRBV18	TRBJ1-1	14	-
CASSLPRGGPETQYF	TGTGCCAGCAGCTTACCCAGGGGGGGCCCAGAGACCCAGTACTTC	-	TRBV7-8	TRBJ2-5	15	-
CASSLAAHGINTEAFF	TGTGCCAGCAGCTTGGCGGCGCACGGGATAAACACTGAAGCTTTCTTT	-	TRBV5-8	TRBJ1-1	16	-
CASSYRDQGTEAFF	TGCGCCAGCAGCTACCGGGATCAAGGGACTGAAGCTTTCTTT	-	TRBV5-1	TRBJ1-1	14	-
CASSVCLLPAGISYNEQFF	TGTGCCAGCAGCGTATGCCTACTCCCAGCGGGGATATCCTACAATGAGCAGTTCTTC	TRBD2	TRBV9	TRBJ2-1	19	-
CASSLVDQPQHF	TGTGCCAGCAGCTTAGTTGATCAGCCCCAGCATTTT	-	TRBV7-2	TRBJ1-5	12	-
CASSHGGQNTGELFF	TGTGCCAGCAGCCACGGAGGGCAAAACACCGGGGAGCTGTTTTTT	-	TRBV4-2	TRBJ2-2	15	-
CASRQDPGDEQFF	TGTGCCAGCAGACAAGACCCTGGGGATGAGCAGTTCTTC	-	TRBV13	TRBJ2-1	13	once
CASSLNRNTEAFF	TGTGCCAGCAGCCTGAACAGGAACACTGAAGCTTTCTTT	-	TRBV25-1	TRBJ1-1	13	once
CATGRGGVSYEQYF	TGTGCCACCGGGAGGGGGGGGGTCTCCTACGAGCAGTACTTC	TRBD2	TRBV10-3	TRBJ2-7	14	-
CASSSLETQYF	TGTGCCAGCAGCTCCCTTGAGACCCAGTACTTC	-	TRBV7-9	TRBJ2-5	11	once
CASSSPGRNQPQHF	TGTGCCAGCAGTTCTCCAGGAAGAAATCAGCCCCAGCATTTT	-	TRBV6-6	TRBJ1-5	14	once
CASSEVAVYGYTF	TGTGCCAGCAGTGAAGTCGCAGTTTATGGCTACACCTTC	-	TRBV6-1	TRBJ1-2	13	-
CASSSTRTVYGYTF	TGTGCCAGCAGCTCTACCCGGACAGTCTATGGCTACACCTTC	-	TRBV5-6	TRBJ1-2	14	-
CASSMGGPLYEQYF	TGTGCCAGTAGTATGGGCGGGCCTCTCTACGAGCAGTACTTC	-	TRBV19	TRBJ2-7	14	-
CATQGRTEAFF	TGTGCCACGCAGGGGAGAACTGAAGCTTTCTTT	-	TRBV6-1	TRBJ1-1	11	-
CASSLTGTDGYTF	TGTGCCAGCAGCTTGACAGGAACCGATGGCTACACCTTC	-	TRBV7-9	TRBJ1-2	13	-
CASSLAGRDTGNYGYTF	TGCGCCAGCAGCTTGGCCGGAAGAGACACAGGGAACTATGGCTACACCTTC	-	TRBV5-1	TRBJ1-2	17	few
CASSPGGPSNQPQHF	TGTGCCAGCAGCCCAGGGGGGCCTAGCAATCAGCCCCAGCATTTT	TRBD1	TRBV5-5	TRBJ1-5	15	-
CASSQGTSAYEQYF	TGCGCCAGCAGCCAAGGGACTAGCGCATACGAGCAGTACTTC	TRBD2	TRBV4-3	TRBJ2-7	14	-
CAARRDLTYGYTF	TGTGCCGCCCGAAGGGACCTAACCTATGGCTACACCTTC	-	TRBV10-3	TRBJ1-2	13	-
CASSDSSGSGANVLTF	TGTGCCAGCAGTGACTCTAGCGGCTCTGGGGCCAACGTCCTGACTTTC	-	TRBV6-4	TRBJ2-6	16	-
CASSLGASGNNEQFF	TGCGCCAGCAGCTTGGGTGCTAGCGGGAACAATGAGCAGTTCTTC	TRBD2	TRBV5-1	TRBJ2-1	15	-
CASYPAGVPMGTGELFF	TGTGCCAGTTACCCAGCGGGGGTGCCGATGGGGACCGGGGAGCTGTTTTTT	TRBD2	TRBV19	TRBJ2-2	17	-
CASSLAENTGELFF	TGTGCCAGCAGCTTGGCAGAAAACACCGGGGAGCTGTTTTTT	-	TRBV5-6	TRBJ2-2	14	-
CASSLKFGRGATDTQYF	TGTGCCAGCAGCTTGAAATTCGGGCGGGGGGCCACAGATACGCAGTATTTT	TRBD2	TRBV5-4	TRBJ2-3	17	once